A single sample is the source of the 27 T cell receptor beta chains below, sequenced in a study of metastatic and nonmetastatic thyroid tumors (dated by TCRdb to about 2020). The library was obtained by PCR. For sequencing, an Illumina HiSeq 4000 was employed. TCRdb handled the public reads itself, with Q25 trimming in fastp and clone calling in MiXCR, and kept productive beta chains. The sample table holds several thousand clones, of which more than 15% were seen once. Around 10% of the sample comes from the top ten. No patient had received any treatment before thyroid surgery. Sequenced material: tumor tissue. The receptors derive from a male donor with papillary thyroid cancer or a benign thyroid nodule (not recorded which). Some clones in this sample may be carry-over from other donors' samples.

This clone was picked up many times. The chain uses TRBV4-1 and TRBJ2-3; the match to TRBD2 covers 8 bases. The length of the CDR3 is 15 residues. The germline gives CDR1 MGHRA, CDR2 YSYEKL. Trimming cost V 3 bases and J 3 bases; bases outside gene matches: 5. The CDR3 sequence is CASSHMGLVTDTQYF. Here the CDR3 DNA reads TGCGCCAGCAGCCATATGGGACTAGTGACAGATACGCAGTATTTT.

This sequence joins TRBV11-2 and TRBJ1-1; no firm D call. Trimming removed 0 bases from V and 2 bases from J, with 13 bases in between. This CDR3 comprises 16 residues. In germline, CDR1 is SGHAT, CDR2 FQNNGV. CDR3: CASSLERAAPNTEAFF. CDR3 in DNA: TGTGCCAGCAGCTTAGAAAGGGCAGCCCCTAACACTGAAGCTTTCTTT.

This chain connects TRBV28 to TRBJ1-2, with D possibly TRBD1 on 5 matching bases. V dropped 5 bases and J dropped 0 bases, with 10 bases sitting between them. The CDR3 consists of 14 residues. Germline CDR1 and CDR2: MDHEN and SYDVKM. The CDR3 nucleotides are TGTGCCAGCAGTCACGGACACTCTAACTATGGCTACACCTTC. Translation gives CASSHGHSNYGYTF.

This clone has a count of ten or more. Given a much more abundant clone one base away, this may be a read error. This chain connects TRBV6-1 to TRBJ2-5; D perhaps matches TRBD2 (7 bases). This CDR3 contains 14 residues. Germline CDR1 and CDR2: MNHNS and SASEGT. The CDR3 loop is CASREGGGAETQYF. CDR3 DNA: TGTGCCAGCCGTGAAGGGGGGGGGGCAGAGACCCAGTACTTC.

This chain connects TRBV7-2 to TRBJ1-4; perhaps TRBD1 as D (5 bases). This CDR3 region has 15 residues. Germline-derived CDR1 and CDR2 are SGHTA and FQGNSA. Trimming shortened V by 3 bases and J by 2 bases, and 10 bases separated the two germline ends. DNA of the CDR3: TGTGCCAGCAGCTTGTCAGGGCTCACTAATGAAAAACTGTTTTTT. Translating it yields CASSLSGLTNEKLFF.

This clone is medium-sized. CDR3 nucleotide sequence: TGTGCCAGCAGCTCCATAGCGGGGGGATACAATGAGCAGTTCTTC. Translating it yields CASSSIAGGYNEQFF. The chain links TRBV7-2 to TRBJ2-1; TRBD2 agrees at 10 bases. Trimming cost V 4 bases and J 4 bases; bases outside gene matches: 4. Per the germline V gene, CDR1 is SGHTA and CDR2 is FQGNSA. This CDR3 spans 15 amino acids.

This clone was counted many times. The sample holds other DNA sequences that translate to the same CDR3. V gene TRBV9 combines with J gene TRBJ2-2, with 7 bases lining up with TRBD2. The germline V gene encodes CDR1 SGDLS and CDR2 YYNGEE. The CDR3 loop spans 17 amino acids. V gave up 5 bases and J gave up 5 bases; unmatched junction bases: 15. CDR3 amino acids: CASSVSLGGGETGELFF. The CDR3 coding sequence is TGTGCCAGCAGTGTATCCTTGGGGGGAGGGGAGACCGGGGAGCTGTTTTTT.

This clone was seen only a few times. The genes are TRBV6-5 and TRBJ2-7; 8 bases match TRBD1. The CDR3 runs to 13 residues. CDR1 MNHEY and CDR2 SVGAGI come from the germline V gene. The trim removed 2 bases at V and 6 bases at J, leaving 3 bases unmatched. The CDR3 spells CASSYGQGSEQYF. The CDR3 nucleotides read TGTGCCAGCAGTTACGGACAGGGCTCCGAGCAGTACTTC.

This clone was picked up a small number of times. The chain employs TRBV6-1 and TRBJ1-6; TRBD1 agrees at 7 bases. The CDR3 consists of 14 residues. The V gene's germline CDR1 is MNHNS and CDR2 SASEGT. J lost 10 bases, V lost 6 bases, and 9 bases had no gene match. The CDR3 region is CASRGTVQHSPLHF. The DNA for the CDR3 is TGTGCCAGCAGGGGGACAGTGCAGCACTCACCCCTCCACTTT.

This clone has a count of ten or more. The chain combines TRBV20-1 with TRBJ2-3; the D is unclear. This CDR3 has 14 amino acids. Looked up from germline, CDR1 is DFQATT and CDR2 is SNEGSKA (reference sequence). V was clipped by 4 bases and J by 0 bases, with 11 bases between them. CDR3 amino acids: CSANPTSSTDTQYF. The CDR3 DNA sequence: TGCAGTGCTAACCCCACATCTAGCACAGATACGCAGTATTTT.

This clone was counted at least ten times. The V gene is TRBV20-1, the J gene TRBJ2-5, with 8 nucleotides matching TRBD2. The CDR3 has 15 residues. Germline V gene sequence: CDR1 DFQATT, CDR2 SNEGSKA (reference sequence). The CDR3: CRAIPPGGEGETQYF. The CDR3 bases are TGCAGGGCAATCCCGCCGGGGGGGGAGGGAGAGACCCAGTACTTC.

This clone has a count of ten or more. This sample includes further DNA sequences coding for the same CDR3. The chain combines TRBV5-4 with TRBJ2-3; 7 positions match TRBD2. The CDR3 is 16 amino acids. Unmatched junction bases numbered 4, after V lost 0 bases and J lost 0 bases. CDR1 and CDR2 (germline): SGHNT, YYREEE (reference sequence). CDR3 protein: CASSLGGGTSTDTQYF. The CDR3, as DNA: TGTGCCAGCAGCTTGGGGGGGGGAACTAGCACAGATACGCAGTATTTT. Filled out from reference TRBV5-4 and TRBJ2-3, the complete variable domain reads ETGVTQSPTHLIKTRGQQVTLRCSSQSGHNTVSWYQQALGQGPQFIFQYYREEENGRGNFPPRFSGLQFPNYSSELNVNALELDDSALYLCASSLGGGTSTDTQYFGPGTRLTVL.

This clone has ten or more counts. The J gene is TRBJ2-7, the V gene TRBV24-1; TRBD1 matches at 10 bases. In germline, CDR1 is KGHDR, CDR2 SFDVKD. This CDR3 is 14 amino acids long. Trimming at V came to 6 bases and at J to 6 bases, leaving 7 bases not matched to a gene. As DNA, the CDR3 is TGTGCCACCAGTTCCGGGACAGGGGATAGCGAGCAGTACTTC. This translates into CATSSGTGDSEQYF.

This clone has ten or more counts. The chain links TRBV3-1 to TRBJ1-1; tentatively, D is TRBD1 (5 bases). Germline CDR1 is LGHDT and CDR2 is YNNKEL (reference sequence). The V end was cut by 4 bases, the J end by 1 base, with 13 bases between. The length of the CDR3 is 15 residues. CDR3 sequence: CASSPLSTANTEAFF. CDR3 DNA sequence: TGTGCCAGCAGCCCCCTCTCGACAGCGAACACTGAAGCTTTCTTT.

This clone is medium-sized by share. J is TRBJ1-2 and V is TRBV20-1; D gene ambiguous. Germline assignment: CDR1 DFQATT and CDR2 SNEGSKA (reference sequence). V lost 6 bases and J 0 bases, leaving 11 bases between the germline ends. The length of the CDR3 is 13 residues. Here the CDR3 DNA reads TGCAGTGCCCGCCGGGCAGCTAACTATGGCTACACCTTC. Its protein is CSARRAANYGYTF.

This clone has ten or more counts. V usage is TRBV20-1 and J usage is TRBJ2-3; TRBD2 is a possible D gene (7 bases). Trimming shortened V by 6 bases and J by 0 bases, and 16 bases separated the two germline ends. The CDR3 runs 15 residues. Germline-derived CDR1 and CDR2 are DFQATT and SNEGSKA (reference sequence). The CDR3 spells CSAQSGGGSTDTQYF. The CDR3 DNA is TGCAGTGCCCAGAGTGGGGGGGGCAGCACAGATACGCAGTATTTT.

V gene TRBV15 combines with J gene TRBJ1-3; D is uncertain. Germline V lookup: CDR1 LNHNV, CDR2 YYDKDF (reference sequence). Deletions cut 0 bases from V and 4 bases from J, with 13 bases between. CDR3 size: 16 residues. Here the CDR3 reads CATSRDTDSEGNTIYF. CDR3 sequence (DNA): TGTGCCACCAGCAGAGATACCGACTCGGAAGGAAACACCATATATTTT.

The sample holds many counts of this clone. This chain connects TRBV20-1 to TRBJ2-7, with 8 bases identical to TRBD2. CDR3 size: 14 residues. Germline-derived CDR1 and CDR2 are DFQATT and SNEGSKA (reference sequence). V was pared by 6 bases and J by 1 base, with 8 bases of the junction left unmatched. For the CDR3, the DNA is TGCAGTGCCACGGGGGGGGAAGGGTCCTACGAGCAGTACTTC. This sequence encodes CSATGGEGSYEQYF.

This clone is judged medium-sized. The rearrangement links TRBV5-1 to TRBJ1-1, with D possibly matching TRBD1 (5 bases). Germline V CDR1 and CDR2: SGHRS, YFSETQ. The V gene lost 2 bases and the J gene lost 0 bases, with 11 bases spanning the gap. The CDR3 has 15 amino acids. The CDR3, as DNA: TGCGCCAGCAGCTTTCAAACAGGAGTGAACACTGAAGCTTTCTTT. Protein: CASSFQTGVNTEAFF.

In this sample, this clone turned up a few times. V usage is TRBV2 and J usage is TRBJ1-4; TRBD1 might be the D (6 bases). CDR3 length equals 13 residues. The V and J ends lost 3 bases and 6 bases respectively, with 8 bases between them. Germline V lookup: CDR1 SNHLY, CDR2 FYNNEI. The CDR3 bases are TGTGCCAGCAGTGACGAGGGGGATGAAAAACTGTTTTTT. This codes for CASSDEGDEKLFF.

The sample holds a few counts of this clone. The V call is TRBV6-5, the J call TRBJ2-7; TRBD1 agrees at 10 bases. With 4 bases clipped from V and 5 bases from J, the junction kept 5 bases outside the gene matches. In germline, CDR1 is MNHEY, CDR2 SVGAGI. This CDR3 is 14 amino acids long. The CDR3 DNA follows: TGTGCCAGCAGTTCTGGGACAGGGGTGCACGAGCAGTACTTC. This gives the protein CASSSGTGVHEQYF.

This clone was seen many times. The rearrangement links TRBV9 to TRBJ2-7; perhaps TRBD1 as D (5 bases). V was shortened by 4 bases and J by 0 bases, with 20 bases between the two germline ends. Germline loops: CDR1 SGDLS, CDR2 YYNGEE. The CDR3 runs to 17 residues. The CDR3 nucleotides read TGTGCCAGCAGCTTTACCATTCCCCTAGGGGTCTCCTACGAGCAGTACTTC. Its translation is CASSFTIPLGVSYEQYF.

By share, this clone counts as medium-sized (0.01 to 0.1%). This chain uses TRBV11-2 with TRBJ1-6, with D possibly TRBD1 on 5 matching bases. The germline V and J ends were trimmed by 5 bases and 8 bases, with 13 bases remaining between them. Germline values: CDR1 SGHAT, CDR2 FQNNGV. This CDR3 has 14 amino acids. Here the CDR3 reads CASSTPGGYSPLHF. The CDR3, as DNA: TGTGCCAGCAGCACTCCCGGGGGTTATTCACCCCTCCACTTT.

As for this clone: At one of its ends the junction is not consistent with the germline gene, which may arise from a read error. The same CDR3 is also encoded by other DNA sequences in this sample. V usage is TRBV5-4 and J usage is TRBJ2-3, with TRBD2 matching over 7 bases. The CDR3 is 16 amino acids. Germline V gives CDR1 SGHNT, CDR2 YYREEE (reference sequence). The CDR3, as DNA: TGCGCCAGCAGCTTGGGGGGGGGAACTAGCACAGATACGCAGTATTTT. Translating gives CASSLGGGTSTDTQYF.

This clone has just a few counts. The chain is built from TRBV12-3 or TRBV12-4 and TRBJ1-3; D possibly corresponds to TRBD1 (5 bases). The V and J ends lost 6 bases and 0 bases respectively, with 9 bases between them. The CDR3 runs to 14 residues. CDR3: CASSDSGSGNTIYF. As DNA, the CDR3 is TGTGCCAGCAGCGACAGTGGCTCTGGAAACACCATATATTTT.

In its sample, this clone is medium-sized. The rearrangement links TRBV19 to TRBJ1-5; 8 nucleotides match TRBD1. Per germline, CDR1 LNHDA and CDR2 SQIVND (reference sequence). The J segment lost 5 bases and the V segment lost 4 bases, leaving 10 bases of the junction unmatched. This CDR3 has 16 amino acids. CDR3 protein: CASSTGTGFEHQPQHF. CDR3 coding DNA: TGTGCCAGTAGTACCGGGACAGGATTCGAACATCAGCCCCAGCATTTT.

The chain recombines TRBV11-2 with TRBJ1-6, with 7 nucleotides matching TRBD1. This CDR3 comprises 15 residues. V lost 5 bases to trimming and J lost 6 bases; unmatched junction nucleotides: 7. Germline V gives CDR1 SGHAT, CDR2 FQNNGV. CDR3 bases: TGTGCCAGCAGCCGAAGACAGGGACTTAATTCACCCCTCCACTTT. Translated: CASSRRQGLNSPLHF.